These T cell receptor beta chains were read from a single sample in a study of T-cell reconstitution after alpha-beta-depleted transplantation in children. One entry per CDR3 protein results from TCRdb running MiXCR on the PCR reads. The data hold about 980,000 distinct CDR3 sequences, with under 30% observed a single time. This specimen consisted of PBMCs, mostly from graft donor cells, obtained 360 days after TCRalphabeta/CD19-depleted stem cell transplant. The receptors were sampled from a boy under two years old who had a stem cell transplant for SCID, so the T cells may come from the graft donor. CDR3s include the opening cysteine and the closing phenylalanine or tryptophan. Fields, in order: V gene, J gene, CDR3 protein.

>TRBV18|TRBJ1-1
CASSPDIPRSESTEAFF
>TRBV20-1|TRBJ1-1
CSARHPQKTEAFF
>TRBV4-2|TRBJ1-2
CASSQVVRTGSYRGYTF
>TRBV2|TRBJ2-1
CASSEASGQGVRNYYNEQFF
>TRBV27|TRBJ2-7
CASSFGQGREYF
>TRBV15|TRBJ1-6
CATSVGGRDQSPLHF
>TRBV7-9|TRBJ2-1
CASSFGGPGNEQFF
>TRBV29-1|TRBJ2-5
CSAARQGSQETQYF
>TRBV10-3|TRBJ2-7
CAISPGTGFKSEQYF
>TRBV6-1|TRBJ2-2
CASRAGRNTGELFF
>TRBV12-3/TRBV12-4|TRBJ2-7
CASSPTGDREQYF
>TRBV4-1|TRBJ1-1
CASSQGTATEAFF
>TRBV6-1|TRBJ1-5
CASSRTGPRQPQHF
>TRBV4-3|TRBJ2-3
CASSWGAYKDTQYF
>TRBV4-3|TRBJ1-3
CASSPHGDRGYGNTIYF
>TRBV5-5|TRBJ2-7
CASTVSLETPPYEQYF
>TRBV2|TRBJ1-5
CASSEVGRTSNQPQHF
>TRBV15|TRBJ2-7
CATSSSTYEQYF
>TRBV12-3/TRBV12-4|TRBJ2-4
CASSLALGQIPKNIQYF
>TRBV29-1|TRBJ2-7
CSVVRDRGSEQYF
>TRBV5-5|TRBJ1-1
CASSFLPGQGAEAFF
>TRBV14|TRBJ2-7
CASSLRLGSYEQYF
>TRBV27|TRBJ2-2
CASRPGLAVTGELFF
>TRBV24-1|TRBJ2-5
CATRPPGTTETQYF
>TRBV20-1|TRBJ2-5
CSARGSTQYF
>TRBV12-3/TRBV12-4|TRBJ2-3
CASSLRGEGDTQYF
>TRBV12-3/TRBV12-4|TRBJ2-1
CASIGDRVYNEQFF
>TRBV9|TRBJ2-1
CASSVSLDDRGSYNEQFF
>TRBV5-1|TRBJ2-2
CASSLGQTGNTGELFF
>TRBV30|TRBJ2-1
CAWSVGGIDNEQFF
>TRBV5-6|TRBJ2-5
CASATGLAGPQYF
>TRBV7-2|TRBJ1-1
CASRGQPMNTEAFF
>TRBV20-1|TRBJ2-3
CSASGGWSTDTQYF
>TRBV4-2|TRBJ1-5
CASSQDRSGLQPQHF
>TRBV7-2|TRBJ1-4
CASSPRPGPYEKLFF
>TRBV5-1|TRBJ2-7
CASSLTSGSRHEQYF
>TRBV2|TRBJ1-4
CASSGEVRGLGEKLFF
>TRBV12-3/TRBV12-4|TRBJ2-1
CASRSSREQFF
>TRBV7-2|TRBJ1-1
CASSLGSGMNTEAFF
>TRBV20-1|TRBJ2-3
CSASIGTGKDTQYF
>TRBV12-3/TRBV12-4|TRBJ1-2
CASSPSLGTGSSYGYTF
>TRBV5-1|TRBJ2-1
CASKFDGTRGNEQFF
>TRBV4-2|TRBJ2-1
CASSQEANEQFF
>TRBV20-1|TRBJ2-1
CSALRRYNEQFF
>TRBV12-3/TRBV12-4|TRBJ2-4
CASSSYRGDTKNIQYF
>TRBV18|TRBJ2-3
CASSPQLASTDTQYF
>TRBV11-1|TRBJ2-5
CASSSTDSIPGRVETQYF
>TRBV29-1|TRBJ1-3
CSVVLRGTGPGNTIYF
>TRBV12-3/TRBV12-4|TRBJ1-1
CASSWGRGIDEAFF
>TRBV5-5|TRBJ1-1
CASSFSRDTEAFF
>TRBV5-1|TRBJ2-7
CASSPPDRAPYEQYF